A selection of T cell receptor beta chains follows, all from one sample in a study of T cells after yellow fever vaccination. TCRdb ran MiXCR on the 5' RACE reads and lists one entry per CDR3 protein. The table shows nearly 350,000 distinct CDR3 sequences, with around 8.1% occurring only once. The material sequenced was PBMCs, taken 35 to 50 days after the first yellow fever vaccination. These receptors came from a man younger than 35 who received the YFV17D yellow fever vaccine. CDR3s include the opening cysteine and the closing phenylalanine or tryptophan. D genes are given only for firm matches. Only some rows state a clone size, as once, few, many or a class for expanded clones.

j_call: TRBJ2-1
v_call: TRBV28
d_call: TRBD1
clone_size: few
cdr3_aa: CASSRLGWGTGENEQFF

j_call: TRBJ1-1
v_call: TRBV9
d_call: -
clone_size: few
cdr3_aa: CASSEPLGGLDTEAFF

j_call: TRBJ2-3
v_call: TRBV11-1
d_call: -
clone_size: -
cdr3_aa: CASSLEASTDTQYF

j_call: TRBJ2-2
v_call: TRBV18
d_call: -
clone_size: few
cdr3_aa: CASSPPWTANTGELFF

j_call: TRBJ1-1
v_call: TRBV7-8
d_call: -
clone_size: many
cdr3_aa: CASSPPGLGGDTEAFF

j_call: TRBJ1-5
v_call: TRBV7-8
d_call: -
clone_size: -
cdr3_aa: CASSSTRAAWPQHF

j_call: TRBJ2-7
v_call: TRBV5-1
d_call: -
clone_size: many
cdr3_aa: CASSLTTGKNEQYF

j_call: TRBJ2-7
v_call: TRBV20-1
d_call: -
clone_size: many
cdr3_aa: CSAGRGYEQYF

j_call: TRBJ2-5
v_call: TRBV3-1
d_call: -
clone_size: -
cdr3_aa: CASSLGPTGAGTQYF

j_call: TRBJ2-5
v_call: TRBV28
d_call: TRBD1
clone_size: -
cdr3_aa: CASRLRTGWEETQYF

j_call: TRBJ2-3
v_call: TRBV20-1
d_call: -
clone_size: -
cdr3_aa: CSARLSGSDTQYF

j_call: TRBJ2-2
v_call: TRBV9
d_call: -
clone_size: -
cdr3_aa: CASSVDSLNTGELFF

j_call: TRBJ1-5
v_call: TRBV9
d_call: -
clone_size: few
cdr3_aa: CASSSSGLGQPQHF

j_call: TRBJ2-2
v_call: TRBV6-2/TRBV6-3
d_call: -
clone_size: few
cdr3_aa: CASSYLTTGTGELFF

j_call: TRBJ2-2
v_call: TRBV5-5
d_call: -
clone_size: -
cdr3_aa: CASSNHPQGWELFF

j_call: TRBJ2-7
v_call: TRBV14
d_call: -
clone_size: few
cdr3_aa: CASSQGAGILYEQYF

j_call: TRBJ1-2
v_call: TRBV12-3/TRBV12-4
d_call: -
clone_size: -
cdr3_aa: CASSLMERDGYTF

j_call: TRBJ2-3
v_call: TRBV9
d_call: -
clone_size: -
cdr3_aa: CASSVGENTDTQYF

j_call: TRBJ2-3
v_call: TRBV15
d_call: -
clone_size: -
cdr3_aa: CATSAPPVDTQYF

j_call: TRBJ1-3
v_call: TRBV5-4
d_call: -
clone_size: -
cdr3_aa: CASSLDMQGNTIYF

j_call: TRBJ2-1
v_call: TRBV7-3
d_call: TRBD1
clone_size: few
cdr3_aa: CASSPTGGGDEQFF

j_call: TRBJ2-7
v_call: TRBV12-3/TRBV12-4
d_call: TRBD2
clone_size: few
cdr3_aa: CASSFGGGPYEQYF

j_call: TRBJ1-1
v_call: TRBV12-3/TRBV12-4
d_call: -
clone_size: many
cdr3_aa: CASSLTGAANTEAFF

j_call: TRBJ1-5
v_call: TRBV5-1
d_call: -
clone_size: few
cdr3_aa: CASSLDGRISNQPQHF

j_call: TRBJ2-1
v_call: TRBV5-4
d_call: TRBD1
clone_size: -
cdr3_aa: CASSPSGTGFNEQFF

j_call: TRBJ1-6
v_call: TRBV5-4
d_call: -
clone_size: -
cdr3_aa: CASSLGAGTADSPLHF

j_call: TRBJ2-1
v_call: TRBV4-3
d_call: TRBD2
clone_size: few
cdr3_aa: CASSQDSGGFYNEQFF

j_call: TRBJ1-2
v_call: TRBV5-4
d_call: TRBD1
clone_size: few
cdr3_aa: CASSRGTARENYGYTF

j_call: TRBJ2-5
v_call: TRBV5-4
d_call: TRBD2
clone_size: many
cdr3_aa: CASSLPSGIQETQYF

j_call: TRBJ2-1
v_call: TRBV7-2
d_call: -
clone_size: -
cdr3_aa: CASSFWGTVHEQFF

j_call: TRBJ2-2
v_call: TRBV27
d_call: TRBD2
clone_size: -
cdr3_aa: CASSRAGGLTGELFF

j_call: TRBJ2-1
v_call: TRBV7-9
d_call: TRBD2
clone_size: many
cdr3_aa: CASSFPTSGGTNEQFF

j_call: TRBJ2-1
v_call: TRBV25-1
d_call: TRBD1
clone_size: few
cdr3_aa: CASSGGQEFYNEQFF

j_call: TRBJ2-3
v_call: TRBV4-2
d_call: -
clone_size: -
cdr3_aa: CASSQEGRPSTDTQYF